Below, 15 T cell receptor beta chains from the same sample are listed, as sequenced in a study of T cell repertoires in cytomegalovirus infection. TCRdb redid the calling of the reads with MiXCR, one entry per CDR3 protein. This sample has 830,000 or so distinct CDR3 sequences, with 30% to 35% found just once. These receptors have no known antigen. The sequenced sample was cultured CD8+ T cells from PBMCs, obtained from culture after CMV antigen stimulation. These receptors were obtained from a human donor in good health (CMV status not recorded). Some clones in this sample may be carry-over from other donors' samples.

This clonotype was detected only a few times. V gene TRBV4-3 combines with J gene TRBJ2-2, with unresolved D. The CDR3 loop spans 16 amino acids. V dropped 1 base and J dropped 2 bases, with 11 bases sitting between them. In germline, CDR1 is LGHNA, CDR2 YSLEER. Written as DNA, the CDR3 is TGCGCCAGCAGCCAAGCTACAGCCCCCAACACCGGGGAGCTGTTTTTT. It specifies CASSQATAPNTGELFF.

This clonotype was counted ten times or more. V gene TRBV7-6 combines with J gene TRBJ2-1; 14 positions agree with TRBD2. The CDR3 is made up of 15 amino acids. Germline assignment: CDR1 SGHVS and CDR2 FNYEAQ. The V gene end was trimmed by 5 bases and the J gene end by 10 bases; junction bases not matched to a gene: 7. CDR3 sequence (DNA): TGTGCCAGCAGCCGACTAGCGGGGGGGCCAGGGGAGCAGTTCTTC. Amino acids: CASSRLAGGPGEQFF.

This clonotype was counted between two and nine times. CDR3 protein: CATSITRGGGQETQYF. In DNA, the CDR3 is TGTGCCACCAGCATTACCCGCGGTGGGGGGCAAGAGACCCAGTACTTC. This rearrangement joins TRBV15 to TRBJ2-5; D might be TRBD2 (6 bases). The CDR3 totals 16 residues. Germline V lookup: CDR1 LNHNV, CDR2 YYDKDF (reference sequence). Trimming removed 4 bases at V and 2 bases at J, with 17 bases between.

On this clonotype itself: Mismatch with germline at one junction end may stem from a read error. The CDR3 nucleotides are TGTGCCAGCAGTTCTTACACCGCAACTAAAGAAAAACTGTTTTTT. Its protein is CASSSYTATKEKLFF. The rearrangement links TRBV12-3 or TRBV12-4 to TRBJ1-4, with D hard to call. The CDR3 is 15 amino acids.

This chain links TRBV7-8 with TRBJ1-2; D unclear. The CDR3 length is 11 residues. Looked up from germline, CDR1 is SGHVS and CDR2 is FQNEAQ. Between the trimmed V and J ends, which lost 8 bases and 4 bases, there was a span of 8 bases. The CDR3 spells CASGGIYGYTF. The CDR3, as DNA: TGTGCCAGCGGAGGGATCTATGGCTACACCTTC.

V gene TRBV29-1 combines with J gene TRBJ1-1; D is possibly TRBD1 (6 bases). Per the germline V gene, CDR1 is SQVTM and CDR2 is ANQGSEA. V lost 6 bases, J lost 1 base, and 12 bases lay in between. The CDR3 length is 13 residues. The CDR3 DNA reads as TGCAGCGTGCCGGGACAAACGAACACTGAAGCTTTCTTT. As protein: CSVPGQTNTEAFF.

Concerning this clonotype: A much larger clone sits a single nucleotide away, making a read error possible. The chain employs TRBV7-6 and TRBJ1-1, with D unclear. CDR1 and CDR2 from the germline V gene are SGHVS and FNYEAQ. V lost 8 bases and J 7 bases, leaving 14 bases between the germline ends. This CDR3 spans 12 amino acids. The CDR3 bases are TGTGCCAGCGATGCGCCGGGCCATGAAGCTTTCTTT. It yields the protein CASDAPGHEAFF.

V and J are TRBV4-3 and TRBJ2-1, with 10 bases fitting TRBD1. V lost 1 base, J lost 2 bases, and 8 bases stayed unmatched. CDR1 and CDR2 from the germline V gene are LGHNA and YSLEER. The CDR3 contains 18 residues. The CDR3 is CASSQVDRGPSTYNEQFF. The CDR3 DNA sequence: TGCGCCAGCAGCCAAGTAGACAGGGGGCCGAGTACCTACAATGAGCAGTTCTTC.

This clonotype was seen only a few times. CDR3 amino acids: CASSQLTRGDSPLHF. The CDR3 DNA reads as TGCGCCAGCAGCCAATTGACCAGGGGTGACTCACCCCTCCACTTT. The chain couples TRBV4-3 to TRBJ1-6; the D gene is possibly TRBD1 (6 bases). This CDR3 spans 15 amino acids. The germline V gene encodes CDR1 LGHNA and CDR2 YSLEER. Trimming took 2 bases from V and 10 from J, leaving 15 bases between them.

Worth noting for this clonotype: A much larger clone sits a single nucleotide away, making a read error possible. This chain joins TRBV28 and TRBJ1-2; possible D gene TRBD1, 6 bases. Looked up from germline, CDR1 is MDHEN and CDR2 is SYDVKM. The CDR3 length is 14 residues. In nucleotides, the CDR3 is TGTGCCAGCAGTCCAGGGACACTGACGGATGGCTACTCCTTC. Its protein is CASSPGTLTDGYSF.

The table lists this clonotype with a count of one. The chain links TRBV7-9 to TRBJ2-1, with D possibly TRBD2 on 5 matching bases. The CDR3 extends over 18 amino acids. The germline V gene encodes CDR1 SEHNR and CDR2 FQNEAQ (reference sequence). Between the trimmed V and J ends, which lost 2 bases and 6 bases, there was a span of 23 bases. The CDR3 spells CASSLSTTGVNWPNEQFF. The CDR3, as DNA: TGTGCCAGCAGCTTATCCACGACCGGGGTTAATTGGCCCAATGAGCAGTTCTTC.

This clonotype showed up many times. The chain combines TRBV6-5 with TRBJ2-3; 13 bases map to TRBD2. The CDR3 has 16 residues. V shed 5 bases, J shed 2 bases, and the junction held 4 bases outside the gene matches. Germline V gives CDR1 MNHEY, CDR2 SVGAGI. The CDR3 sequence is CASSGLAGAFTDTQYF. In nucleotides, the CDR3 is TGTGCCAGCAGTGGACTAGCGGGGGCCTTCACAGATACGCAGTATTTT.

This clonotype occurred a few times. V gene TRBV28 combines with J gene TRBJ2-6; tentatively, D is TRBD1 (5 bases). Germline lookup yields CDR1 MDHEN and CDR2 SYDVKM. V was pared by 0 bases and J by 2 bases, with 17 bases between. The CDR3 covers 19 residues. CDR3 DNA sequence: TGTGCCAGCAGTTTATGGGCCGCCAGGGATGGGGCTGGGGCCAACGTCCTGACTTTC. Its protein is CASSLWAARDGAGANVLTF. Drawing the rest from reference TRBV28 and TRBJ2-6, the complete variable domain is DVKVTQSSRYLVKRTGEKVFLECVQDMDHENMFWYRQDPGLGLRLIYFSYDVKMKEKGDIPEGYSVSREKKERFSLILESASTNQTSMYLCASSLWAARDGAGANVLTFGAGSRLTVL.

The chain recombines TRBV4-1 with TRBJ1-6; D gene uncertain. This CDR3 is 15 amino acids long. With 2 bases removed from V and 10 bases from J, the gap between germline ends came to 15 bases. Germline loops: CDR1 MGHRA, CDR2 YSYEKL. DNA for the CDR3: TGCGCCAGCAGCCAACAGACGGACGAGGGCTCACCCCTCCACTTT. It specifies CASSQQTDEGSPLHF.

The chain has TRBV4-1 and TRBJ2-1; D gene ambiguous. The CDR3 extends over 17 amino acids. Trimming pared 3 bases from V and 4 bases from J, leaving 19 bases between. CDR1 and CDR2 (germline): MGHRA, YSYEKL. This chain's CDR3 is CASSQGEAHEDYNEQFF. The CDR3 nucleotides read TGCGCCAGCAGCCAGGGCGAGGCACACGAGGATTACAATGAGCAGTTCTTC.